Given below is one TCR beta chain in context. Its antigen is not known. This record comes from a study of T cell responses to AZD1222 COVID-19 vaccine. General observations from the study: Of the AZD1222 recipients, only six were seropositive at baseline. A mostly white British donor set with more females was recruited, and clonal diversity was possibly underestimated. Two AZD1222 administrations were followed by greater Spike-specific TCR breadth and depth. The study found vaccine-associated CD4 TCRs spanning spike, dominant at 160-218 and 743-854.

TCRdb's copy holds only in-frame clones and misses some; the assay was immunoSEQ multiplex PCR. Among approximately 150,000 clones listed, roughly 90% were seen once. Per the germline V gene, CDR1 is MNHEY and CDR2 is SVGAGI. V was trimmed by 4 bases and J by 0 bases, leaving 13 bases between them. The CDR3 extends over 16 amino acids. This sequence was found in an adult in good health. The source was peripheral blood, collected on day 0 of AZD1222 vaccination. V usage is TRBV6-5 and J usage is TRBJ1-5; tentative D call: TRBD1 (5 bases). The CDR3 DNA follows: TGTGCCAGCAGTTTCCTAGACAGTTATAGCAATCAGCCCCAGCATTTT. Its protein product is CASSFLDSYSNQPQHF.